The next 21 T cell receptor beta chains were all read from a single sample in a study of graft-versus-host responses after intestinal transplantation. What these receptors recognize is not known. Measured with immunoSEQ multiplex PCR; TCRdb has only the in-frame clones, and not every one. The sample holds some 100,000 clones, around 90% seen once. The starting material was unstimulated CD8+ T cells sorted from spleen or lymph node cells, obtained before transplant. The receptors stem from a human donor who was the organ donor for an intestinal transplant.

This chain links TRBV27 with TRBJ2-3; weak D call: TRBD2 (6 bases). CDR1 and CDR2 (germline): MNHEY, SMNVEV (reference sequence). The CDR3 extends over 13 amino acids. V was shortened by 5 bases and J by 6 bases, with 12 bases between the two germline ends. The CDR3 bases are TGTGCCAGCAGTGCGACCCGGGGGGATACGCAGTATTTT. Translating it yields CASSATRGDTQYF.

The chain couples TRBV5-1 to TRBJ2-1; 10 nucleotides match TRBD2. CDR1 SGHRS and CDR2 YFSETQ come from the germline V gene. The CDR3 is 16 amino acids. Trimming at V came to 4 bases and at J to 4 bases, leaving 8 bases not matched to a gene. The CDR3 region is CASSLSGTSVYNEQFF. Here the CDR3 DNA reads TGCGCCAGCAGCCTCTCCGGGACTAGCGTTTACAATGAGCAGTTCTTC. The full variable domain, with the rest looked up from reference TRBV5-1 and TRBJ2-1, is KAGVTQTPRYLIKTRGQQVTLSCSPISGHRSVSWYQQTPGQGLQFLFEYFSETQRNKGNFPGRFSGRQFSNSRSEMNVSTLELGDSALYLCASSLSGTSVYNEQFFGPGTRLTVL.

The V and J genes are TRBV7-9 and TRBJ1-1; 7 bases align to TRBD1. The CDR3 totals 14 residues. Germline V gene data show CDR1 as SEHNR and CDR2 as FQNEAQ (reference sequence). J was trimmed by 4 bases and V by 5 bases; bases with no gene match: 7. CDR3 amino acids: CASSPGDRVTEAFF. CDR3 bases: TGTGCCAGCAGCCCCGGGGACAGAGTCACTGAAGCTTTCTTT.

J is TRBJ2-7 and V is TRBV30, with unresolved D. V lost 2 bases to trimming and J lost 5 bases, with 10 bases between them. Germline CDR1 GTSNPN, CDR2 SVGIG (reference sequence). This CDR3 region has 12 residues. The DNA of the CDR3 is TGTGCCTGGAGTCACCAAGAGAACGAGCAGTACTTC. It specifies CAWSHQENEQYF.

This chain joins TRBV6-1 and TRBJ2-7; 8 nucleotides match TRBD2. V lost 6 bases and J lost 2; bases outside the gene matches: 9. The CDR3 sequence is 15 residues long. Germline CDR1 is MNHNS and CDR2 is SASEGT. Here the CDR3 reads CASSAAYGGAYEQYF. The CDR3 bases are TGTGCCAGCAGCGCTGCCTACGGGGGGGCCTACGAGCAGTACTTC.

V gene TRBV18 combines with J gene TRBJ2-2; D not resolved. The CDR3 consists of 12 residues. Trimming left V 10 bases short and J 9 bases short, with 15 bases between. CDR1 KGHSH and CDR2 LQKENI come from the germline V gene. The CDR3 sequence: CATLSEPWELFF. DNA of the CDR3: TGTGCCACCCTGAGCGAGCCGTGGGAGCTGTTTTTT. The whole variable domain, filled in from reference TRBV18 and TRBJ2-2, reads NAGVMQNPRHLVRRRGQEARLRCSPMKGHSHVYWYRQLPEEGLKFMVYLQKENIIDESGMPKERFSAEFPKEGPSILRIQQVVRGDSAAYFCATLSEPWELFFGEGSRLTVL.

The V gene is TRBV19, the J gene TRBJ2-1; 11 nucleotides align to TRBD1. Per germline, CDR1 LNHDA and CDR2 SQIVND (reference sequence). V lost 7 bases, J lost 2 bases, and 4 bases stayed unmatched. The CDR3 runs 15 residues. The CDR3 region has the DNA TGTGCCAGTACGGTGGGACAGGGGGCCTACAATGAGCAGTTCTTC. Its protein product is CASTVGQGAYNEQFF.

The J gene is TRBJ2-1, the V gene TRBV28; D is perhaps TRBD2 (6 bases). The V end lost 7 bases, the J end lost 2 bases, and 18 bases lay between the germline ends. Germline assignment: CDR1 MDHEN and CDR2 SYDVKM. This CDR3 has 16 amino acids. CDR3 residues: CASNSRDLYTYNEQFF. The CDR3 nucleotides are TGTGCCAGCAACTCACGGGACTTATATACCTACAATGAGCAGTTCTTC. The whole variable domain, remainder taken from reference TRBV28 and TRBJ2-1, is DVKVTQSSRYLVKRTGEKVFLECVQDMDHENMFWYRQDPGLGLRLIYFSYDVKMKEKGDIPEGYSVSREKKERFSLILESASTNQTSMYLCASNSRDLYTYNEQFFGPGTRLTVL.

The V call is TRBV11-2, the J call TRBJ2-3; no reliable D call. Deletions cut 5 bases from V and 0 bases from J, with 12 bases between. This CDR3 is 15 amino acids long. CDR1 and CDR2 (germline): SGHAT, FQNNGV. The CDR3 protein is CASSPGIRSTDTQYF. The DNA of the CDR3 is TGTGCCAGCAGCCCGGGTATCCGTAGCACAGATACGCAGTATTTT.

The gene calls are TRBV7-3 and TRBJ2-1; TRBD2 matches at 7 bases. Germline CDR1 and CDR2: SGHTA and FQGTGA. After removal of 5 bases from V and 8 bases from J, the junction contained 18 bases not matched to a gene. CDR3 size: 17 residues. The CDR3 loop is CASSLNLGTTGGDEQFF. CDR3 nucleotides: TGTGCCAGCAGCCTCAACCTCGGGACTACCGGCGGGGATGAGCAGTTCTTC.

CDR3 DNA: TGTGCCAGCAGCTTGCTACAGGGGGCAGGCACTGAAGCTTTCTTT. Protein product: CASSLLQGAGTEAFF. The chain has TRBV5-4 and TRBJ1-1; 9 bases are a match to TRBD1. This CDR3 spans 15 amino acids. From germline, CDR1 is SGHNT and CDR2 YYREEE (reference sequence). Trimming removed 1 base from V and 4 bases from J; junction bases left unmatched: 5.

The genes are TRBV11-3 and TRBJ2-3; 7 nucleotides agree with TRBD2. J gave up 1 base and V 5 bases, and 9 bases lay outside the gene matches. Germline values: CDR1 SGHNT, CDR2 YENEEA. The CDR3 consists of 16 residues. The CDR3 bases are TGTGCCAGCAGCGGGCAGCGGGGTGAAGGCACAGATACGCAGTATTTT. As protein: CASSGQRGEGTDTQYF.

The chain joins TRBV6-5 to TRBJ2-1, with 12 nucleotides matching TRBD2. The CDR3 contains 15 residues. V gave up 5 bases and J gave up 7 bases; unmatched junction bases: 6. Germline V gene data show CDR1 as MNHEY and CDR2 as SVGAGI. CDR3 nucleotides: TGTGCCAGCAGTCCAGCTAGCGGGAGGGCAAATGAGCAGTTCTTC. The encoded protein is CASSPASGRANEQFF.

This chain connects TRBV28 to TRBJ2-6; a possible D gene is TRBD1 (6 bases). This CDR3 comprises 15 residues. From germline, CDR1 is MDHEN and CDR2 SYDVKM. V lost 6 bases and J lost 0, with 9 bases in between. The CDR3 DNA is TGTGCCAGCAGAAGACAGGACTCTGGGGCCAACGTCCTGACTTTC. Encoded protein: CASRRQDSGANVLTF.

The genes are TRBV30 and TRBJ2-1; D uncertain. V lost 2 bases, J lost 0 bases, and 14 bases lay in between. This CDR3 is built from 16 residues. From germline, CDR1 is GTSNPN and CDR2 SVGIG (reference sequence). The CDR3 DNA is TGTGCCTGGAGTTTCACACGGCGGTACTCCTACAATGAGCAGTTCTTC. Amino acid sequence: CAWSFTRRYSYNEQFF.

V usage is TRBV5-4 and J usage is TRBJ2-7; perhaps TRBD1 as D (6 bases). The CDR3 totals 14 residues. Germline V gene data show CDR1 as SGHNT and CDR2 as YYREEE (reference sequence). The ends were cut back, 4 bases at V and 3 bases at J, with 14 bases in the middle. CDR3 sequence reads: CASSPMTGHYEQYF. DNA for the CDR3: TGTGCCAGCAGCCCAATGACAGGACACTACGAGCAGTACTTC.

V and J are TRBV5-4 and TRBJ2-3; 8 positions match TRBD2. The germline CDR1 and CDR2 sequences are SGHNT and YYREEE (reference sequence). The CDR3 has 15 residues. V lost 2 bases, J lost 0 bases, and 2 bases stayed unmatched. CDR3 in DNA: TGTGCCAGCAGCTTTTTAGCGGGAAGCACAGATACGCAGTATTTT. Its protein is CASSFLAGSTDTQYF.

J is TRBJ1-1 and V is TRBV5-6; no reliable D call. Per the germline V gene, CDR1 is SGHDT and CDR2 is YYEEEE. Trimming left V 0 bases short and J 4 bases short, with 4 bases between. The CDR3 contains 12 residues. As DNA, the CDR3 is TGTGCCAGCAGCTTGGCCTTCACTGAAGCTTTCTTT. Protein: CASSLAFTEAFF.

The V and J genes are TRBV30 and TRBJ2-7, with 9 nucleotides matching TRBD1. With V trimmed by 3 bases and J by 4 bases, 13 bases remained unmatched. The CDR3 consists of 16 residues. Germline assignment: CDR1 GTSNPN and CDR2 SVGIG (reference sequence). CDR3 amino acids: CAWRMGGGTGWYEQYF. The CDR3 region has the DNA TGTGCCTGGAGGATGGGTGGGGGGACAGGGTGGTACGAGCAGTACTTC.

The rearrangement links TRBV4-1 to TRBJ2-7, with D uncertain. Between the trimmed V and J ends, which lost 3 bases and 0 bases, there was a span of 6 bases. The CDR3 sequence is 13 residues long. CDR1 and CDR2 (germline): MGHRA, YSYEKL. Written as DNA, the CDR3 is TGCGCCAGCAGCCATAGTAACTCCTACGAGCAGTACTTC. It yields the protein CASSHSNSYEQYF.

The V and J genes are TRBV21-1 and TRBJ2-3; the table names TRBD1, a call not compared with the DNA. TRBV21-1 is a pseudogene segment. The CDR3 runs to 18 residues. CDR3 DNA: TGTGCCAGCAGCAAAGACTCGGTAGCCAGGGTAGGCACAGATACGCAGTATTTT. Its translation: CASSKDSVARVGTDTQYF.